Following are 2 T cell receptor beta chains from one sample sequenced in a study of T cells in tuberculosis. Cells were sorted from thawed PBMC rested overnight and stained with GMM-loaded CD1B tetramer, viability dye and anti-CD3. The CD1B tetramers carried C32 glucose monomycolate purified from Rhodococcus equi. Only in-frame clones appear in the TCRdb table, and some are missing; sequencing was by immunoSEQ multiplex PCR. Among about 88,000 clones listed, approximately 90% were seen once. The sample was CD1b-GMM tetramer-negative cells sorted from PBMCs. The receptors come from an adult woman with latent tuberculosis.

CDR3 DNA: TGTGCCAGCAGTGAAGGGTGGAGGGATACGCAGTATTTT. Its translation is CASSEGWRDTQYF. The gene calls are TRBV6-1 and TRBJ2-3, with a weak D call TRBD2 (5 bases). The CDR3 length is 13 residues. Per germline, CDR1 MNHNS and CDR2 SASEGT. V was clipped by 1 base and J by 6 bases, with 8 bases between them.

The chain employs TRBV7-2 and TRBJ2-5; D is possibly TRBD1 (5 bases). CDR3 size: 11 residues. Per germline, CDR1 SGHTA and CDR2 FQGNSA. The V and J ends lost 6 bases and 4 bases respectively, with 6 bases between them. The CDR3 sequence: CASSQGETQYF. The CDR3 nucleotides are TGTGCCAGCAGTCAGGGAGAGACCCAGTACTTC.